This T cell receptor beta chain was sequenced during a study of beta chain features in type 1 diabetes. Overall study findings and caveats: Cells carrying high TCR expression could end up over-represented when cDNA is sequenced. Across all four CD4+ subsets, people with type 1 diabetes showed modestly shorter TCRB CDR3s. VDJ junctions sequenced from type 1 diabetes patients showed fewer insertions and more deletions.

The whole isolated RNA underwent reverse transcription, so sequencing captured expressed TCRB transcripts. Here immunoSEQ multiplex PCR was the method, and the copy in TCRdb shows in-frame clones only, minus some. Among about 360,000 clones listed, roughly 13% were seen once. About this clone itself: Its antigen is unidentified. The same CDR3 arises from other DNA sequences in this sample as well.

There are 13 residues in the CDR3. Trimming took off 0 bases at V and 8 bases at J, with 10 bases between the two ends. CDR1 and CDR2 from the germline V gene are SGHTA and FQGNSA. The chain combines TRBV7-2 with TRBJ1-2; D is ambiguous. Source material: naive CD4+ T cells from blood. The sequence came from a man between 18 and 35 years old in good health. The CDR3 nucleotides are TGTGCCAGCAGCTTAGCACAAGGAGGCGGCTACACCTTC. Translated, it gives CASSLAQGGGYTF.